Below are 32 T cell receptor beta chains sequenced from a single sample in a study of T cell responses to AZD1222 COVID-19 vaccine. Generated by immunoSEQ multiplex PCR, the TCRdb table keeps only in-frame clones and is missing some. The table lists tens of thousands of clones, 85% to 90% of them singletons, with 7% in the top ten. The material was peripheral blood, obtained on day 0 of AZD1222 vaccination. These TCRs come from an adult in good health.

This sequence joins TRBV19 and TRBJ1-5; the D gene is possibly TRBD1 (5 bases). The V gene lost 1 base and the J gene lost 0 bases, with 10 bases spanning the gap. The CDR3 is 16 amino acids. CDR1 LNHDA and CDR2 SQIVND come from the germline V gene (reference sequence). The CDR3 spells CASSIVRGPSNQPQHF. The CDR3 DNA reads as TGTGCCAGTAGTATAGTAAGGGGACCTAGCAATCAGCCCCAGCATTTT.

This clone was observed a single time. The chain recombines TRBV11-2 with TRBJ2-3, with TRBD2 matching 8 bases. Germline loops: CDR1 SGHAT, CDR2 FQNNGV. J was trimmed by 6 bases and V by 5 bases; bases with no gene match: 10. The CDR3 is made up of 15 amino acids. The CDR3 nucleotides read TGTGCCAGCAGCCTCGGGACTAGGTGGTTCGATACGCAGTATTTT. Its protein product is CASSLGTRWFDTQYF.

This chain uses TRBV28 with TRBJ1-2; perhaps TRBD1 as D (5 bases). The V end was cut by 5 bases, the J end by 9 bases, with 7 bases between. The CDR3 is 10 residues long. CDR1 is MDHEN, CDR2 SYDVKM, per germline. Here the CDR3 DNA reads TGTGCCAGCAGTGGGACCCGCTACACCTTC. Translated, it gives CASSGTRYTF.

The chain uses TRBV7-8 and TRBJ2-1, with D possibly being TRBD2 (5 bases). Trimming took off 3 bases at V and 6 bases at J, with 15 bases between the two ends. The CDR3 covers 15 residues. The germline CDR1 and CDR2 sequences are SGHVS and FQNEAQ. The CDR3 region has the DNA TGTGCCAGCAGCTTCGGTAGACGGAGGTCCAATGAGCAGTTCTTC. Its protein product is CASSFGRRRSNEQFF.

This clone was seen only a few times. J is TRBJ2-2 and V is TRBV19, with 7 bases matching TRBD2. The trim removed 7 bases at V and 6 bases at J, leaving 14 bases unmatched. CDR3 length: 16 amino acids. Germline lookup yields CDR1 LNHDA and CDR2 SQIVND (reference sequence). In nucleotides, the CDR3 is TGTGCCAGTACTCCCTTGGCGGGGGTCCGAGCCGGGGAGCTGTTTTTT. It yields the protein CASTPLAGVRAGELFF.

This chain joins TRBV21-1 and TRBJ1-2; TRBD1 was called by the table and not checked on the DNA. TRBV21-1 is a pseudogene segment. The CDR3 runs 15 residues. CDR3 residues: CASSKKGALDYGYTF. In nucleotides, the CDR3 is TGTGCCAGCAGCAAAAAGGGGGCTCTGGACTATGGCTACACCTTC.

CDR3 in amino acids: CASSGRGETKGNTIYF. For the CDR3, the DNA is TGTGCCAGCAGTGGGCGGGGGGAAACGAAAGGAAACACCATATATTTT. V usage is TRBV2 and J usage is TRBJ1-3, with D perhaps matching TRBD1 (5 bases). The germline V and J ends were trimmed by 4 bases and 4 bases, with 17 bases remaining between them. Per the germline V gene, CDR1 is SNHLY and CDR2 is FYNNEI. CDR3 length: 16 amino acids.

This chain links TRBV6-4 with TRBJ1-6; D is undetermined. The CDR3 totals 13 residues. Germline V gives CDR1 MRHNA, CDR2 SNTAGT. Trimming cost V 0 bases and J 9 bases, with 6 bases left between them. The CDR3 region is CASSDSPGSPLHF. CDR3 DNA: TGTGCCAGCAGTGACTCCCCGGGTTCACCCCTCCACTTT.

V usage is TRBV5-4 and J usage is TRBJ1-2; D uncertain. This CDR3 spans 13 amino acids. V was pared by 1 base and J by 6 bases, with 10 bases between. Germline loops: CDR1 SGHNT, CDR2 YYREEE (reference sequence). The DNA for the CDR3 is TGTGCCAGCAGCTTGCGTGCCAGCGATGGCTACACCTTC. Translation: CASSLRASDGYTF.

V and J are TRBV13 and TRBJ2-7, with D uncertain. The CDR3 is 14 amino acids. V was trimmed by 1 base and J by 6 bases, leaving 13 bases between them. Germline V gene data show CDR1 as PRHDT and CDR2 as FYEKMQ (reference sequence). DNA of the CDR3: TGTGCCAGCAGCTTAGCTAGGATAGTTTCCGAGCAGTACTTC. Translated: CASSLARIVSEQYF.

This clone was picked up one time. This rearrangement joins TRBV5-1 to TRBJ2-1; 7 nucleotides agree with TRBD2. With V trimmed by 4 bases and J by 10 bases, 14 bases remained unmatched. The germline CDR1 and CDR2 sequences are SGHRS and YFSETQ. The CDR3 runs to 15 residues. CDR3 coding DNA: TGCGCCAGCAGCCCGGATGGGGCGGGAGCCTTGGAGCAGTTCTTC. Its protein is CASSPDGAGALEQFF.

The V and J genes are TRBV10-3 and TRBJ2-7; D gene ambiguous. Trimming removed 4 bases from V and 6 bases from J, with 13 bases in between. This CDR3 is 13 amino acids long. From germline, CDR1 is ENHRY and CDR2 SYGVKD. The CDR3 protein is CAISAGVITEQYF. Written as DNA, the CDR3 is TGTGCCATCAGTGCCGGCGTGATCACCGAGCAGTACTTC.

The rearrangement links TRBV6-5 to TRBJ1-3, with 10 nucleotides matching TRBD1. In germline, CDR1 is MNHEY, CDR2 SVGAGI. The CDR3 is 15 amino acids. The V gene end was trimmed by 8 bases and the J gene end by 4 bases; junction bases not matched to a gene: 8. CDR3 DNA sequence: TGTGCCAGCGGGACAGGGGTTTTAGCCGGAAACACCATATATTTT. Amino acid sequence: CASGTGVLAGNTIYF.

The count of this clone is one. The V gene is TRBV13, the J gene TRBJ1-6; TRBD1 might be the D (5 bases). Trimming stripped 4 bases from V and 9 bases from J, with 16 bases between. The CDR3 sequence is 15 residues long. Per the germline V gene, CDR1 is PRHDT and CDR2 is FYEKMQ (reference sequence). The CDR3 DNA is TGTGCCAGCAGCTCTTCGGGCAGGAGGGGTTCACCCCTCCACTTT. This gives the protein CASSSSGRRGSPLHF.

The V call is TRBV24-1, the J call TRBJ2-1; D possibly uses TRBD1 or TRBD2 (6 bases each). V was trimmed by 4 bases and J by 5 bases, leaving 20 bases between them. Germline values: CDR1 KGHDR, CDR2 SFDVKD. There are 17 residues in the CDR3. CDR3 sequence: CATSDTLGGPSNNEQFF. The CDR3 nucleotides read TGTGCCACCAGTGACACCCTGGGGGGCCCTTCTAACAATGAGCAGTTCTTC.

CDR3 region: CASSFLGQGITDTQYF. The CDR3 region has the DNA TGTGCCAGCAGTTTCCTGGGACAGGGGATCACAGATACGCAGTATTTT. The J gene is TRBJ2-3, the V gene TRBV6-5, with TRBD1 matching over 10 bases. With V trimmed by 4 bases and J by 2 bases, 6 bases remained unmatched. CDR1 and CDR2 from the germline V gene are MNHEY and SVGAGI. This CDR3 comprises 16 residues.

This rearrangement joins TRBV9 to TRBJ1-1, with D unresolved. The germline gives CDR1 SGDLS, CDR2 YYNGEE. V lost 6 bases and J 4 bases, leaving 19 bases between the germline ends. The CDR3 sequence is 15 residues long. The CDR3 DNA reads TGTGCCAGCACCCCAGCGGGGAACGGAGTCACTGAAGCTTTCTTT. It encodes CASTPAGNGVTEAFF.

V is TRBV20-1 and J is TRBJ2-1; TRBD1 matches 7 bases. Unmatched junction bases numbered 3, after V lost 5 bases and J lost 8 bases. The germline gives CDR1 DFQATT, CDR2 SNEGSKA (reference sequence). CDR3 length: 11 amino acids. The CDR3 reads CSAAGGYEQFF. For the CDR3, the DNA is TGCAGTGCTGCAGGGGGATATGAGCAGTTCTTC.

The J gene is TRBJ2-7, the V gene TRBV19; D might be TRBD1 (5 bases). Germline CDR1 is LNHDA and CDR2 is SQIVND (reference sequence). V was clipped by 8 bases and J by 2 bases, with 16 bases between them. CDR3 size: 14 residues. The CDR3 DNA follows: TGTGCCAGTGCGTCCGGGTCAGGGCCCTACGAGCAGTACTTC. The encoded protein is CASASGSGPYEQYF.

This clone appeared a single time. This chain connects TRBV3-1 (or the pseudogene TRBV3-2) to TRBJ2-5; TRBD2 matches at 8 bases. The CDR3 is 15 residues long. Germline assignment: CDR1 LGHDT and CDR2 YNNKEL (reference sequence). Trimming at V came to 4 bases and at J to 3 bases, leaving 7 bases not matched to a gene. CDR3 nucleotides: TGTGCCAGCAGCCCCCGGGGGGGGATTAAAGAGACCCAGTACTTC. Residues: CASSPRGGIKETQYF.

V gene TRBV19 combines with J gene TRBJ2-7; D is uncertain. The CDR3 spans 13 residues. Germline values: CDR1 LNHDA, CDR2 SQIVND (reference sequence). Trimming took off 5 bases at V and 1 base at J, with 9 bases between the two ends. Written as DNA, the CDR3 is TGTGCCAGTAGTGTGGGCGGTTCCTACGAGCAGTACTTC. It yields the protein CASSVGGSYEQYF.

The chain links TRBV3-1 (or the pseudogene TRBV3-2) to TRBJ2-1; 11 nucleotides line up with TRBD2. Per germline, CDR1 LGHDT and CDR2 YNNKEL (reference sequence). This CDR3 has 15 amino acids. The trim removed 5 bases at V and 8 bases at J, leaving 8 bases unmatched. The CDR3 bases are TGTGCCAGCAGCTACATAGCGGGAGGGCTTCATGAGCAGTTCTTC. It is translated as CASSYIAGGLHEQFF.

The genes are TRBV6-1 and TRBJ1-2; 7 positions agree with TRBD1. Unmatched junction bases numbered 8, after V lost 7 bases and J lost 6 bases. CDR1 and CDR2 (germline): MNHNS, SASEGT. This CDR3 region has 13 residues. CDR3 sequence (DNA): TGTGCCAGCAACCCACAGGGGATGGATGGCTACACCTTC. Residues: CASNPQGMDGYTF.

Only a few counts were recorded for this clone. The chain links TRBV5-6 to TRBJ1-3; 7 bases agree with TRBD1. V gave up 1 base and J gave up 0 bases; unmatched junction bases: 4. The CDR3 covers 16 residues. Germline V gene lookup returns CDR1 SGHDT and CDR2 YYEEEE. This chain's CDR3 is CASSLIDRASGNTIYF. The CDR3 DNA follows: TGTGCCAGCAGCTTGATCGACAGGGCCTCTGGAAACACCATATATTTT.

DNA of the CDR3: TGTGCCAGCTCACTACTTAGCGGCACAGATACGCAGTATTTT. Its protein product is CASSLLSGTDTQYF. The chain has TRBV18 and TRBJ2-3; D is perhaps TRBD2 (5 bases). The CDR3 is made up of 14 amino acids. Trimming cost V 4 bases and J 1 base, with 9 bases left between them. The germline V gene encodes CDR1 KGHSH and CDR2 LQKENI.

The V call is TRBV18, the J call TRBJ1-3, with D perhaps TRBD1 (5 bases). V dropped 1 base and J dropped 1 base, with 14 bases sitting between them. This CDR3 spans 17 amino acids. CDR1 KGHSH and CDR2 LQKENI come from the germline V gene. The CDR3 protein is CASSPRAGPDSGNTIYF. In DNA form, the CDR3 reads TGTGCCAGCTCACCACGGGCAGGGCCCGATTCTGGAAACACCATATATTTT.

This chain joins TRBV20-1 and TRBJ2-7; possible D gene TRBD1, 9 bases. The germline V gene has CDR1 DFQATT and CDR2 SNEGSKA (reference sequence). The CDR3 loop spans 19 amino acids. The V end was cut by 3 bases, the J end by 0 bases, with 27 bases between. CDR3 bases: TGCAGTGCTAGTAGGACAGGGGTCACTAGCGGTTCGCGCTCCTACGAGCAGTACTTC. Translation: CSASRTGVTSGSRSYEQYF.

CDR3 DNA: TGCGCCAGCCCGTTTCCTTGGGACGGTAATGAATGCAATCAGCCCCAGCATTTT. Translation gives CASPFPWDGNECNQPQHF. The rearrangement links TRBV5-1 to TRBJ1-5, with D possibly matching TRBD1 (5 bases). Germline CDR1 and CDR2: SGHRS and YFSETQ. The CDR3 spans 18 residues. The V gene lost 7 bases and the J gene lost 2 bases, with 25 bases spanning the gap.

The chain recombines TRBV27 with TRBJ1-2, with 8 bases lining up with TRBD1. V trimming: 3 bases; J trimming: 8 bases; junction bases outside the gene matches: 11. Germline loops: CDR1 MNHEY, CDR2 SMNVEV (reference sequence). The CDR3 extends over 15 amino acids. CDR3 sequence (DNA): TGTGCCAGCAGTTTCCCCCGACAGGGGTCGAAGGGCTACACCTTC. Amino acid sequence: CASSFPRQGSKGYTF.

This chain uses TRBV10-1 with TRBJ2-1; D tentatively fits TRBD1 or TRBD2 (5 bases each). The V end lost 0 bases, the J end lost 13 bases, and 13 bases lay between the germline ends. The CDR3 is made up of 13 amino acids. Germline CDR1 reads WNHNN; CDR2 reads SYGVQD (reference sequence). For the CDR3, the DNA is TGCGCCAGCAGTGAGTCGGGGCCTAGCAATCAGTTCTTC. Amino acid sequence: CASSESGPSNQFF.

CDR3 sequence (DNA): TGCGCCAGCAGCTCCACCGGGACAGGGGGGGTCGATGAGCAGTTCTTC. Translated, it gives CASSSTGTGGVDEQFF. V usage is TRBV5-1 and J usage is TRBJ2-1, with 11 bases fitting TRBD1. The V segment lost 3 bases and the J segment 8 bases; nucleotides outside the gene matches: 10. Germline V lookup: CDR1 SGHRS, CDR2 YFSETQ. The CDR3 is 16 residues long.

The rearrangement uses TRBV6-4 and TRBJ2-3; the match to TRBD2 covers 10 bases. V was clipped by 3 bases and J by 7 bases; unmatched bases: 10. Germline V lookup: CDR1 MRHNA, CDR2 SNTAGT. This CDR3 has 16 amino acids. In DNA form, the CDR3 reads TGTGCCAGCAGTGATAGAGCGGGGGGGCCTGTGAATACGCAGTATTTT. Protein: CASSDRAGGPVNTQYF.